The present TCR beta chain was sequenced within a study of blood T cells in healthy people across ages. A second PCR, run for about 6 to 12 cycles, used a sample-barcoded 5' primer plus a J-beta primer mix. Using its own MiXCR run on the 5' RACE reads, TCRdb lists one record per CDR3 protein. The sample lists about 640,000 distinct CDR3 sequences, around 54% occurring once. Germline V gene lookup returns CDR1 MGHDK and CDR2 SYGVNS. The V segment lost 8 bases and the J segment 6 bases; nucleotides outside the gene matches: 7. CDR3 length: 13 residues. The sample was blood. The V call is TRBV25-1, the J call TRBJ2-3; 8 nucleotides agree with TRBD1. The sequence was collected from a man aged 55 to 70 in good health. This CDR3 is CASQDRVSDTQYF. Here the CDR3 DNA reads TGTGCCAGCCAGGACAGGGTATCGGATACGCAGTATTTT. The full variable domain, completed using reference TRBV25-1 and TRBJ2-3, is EADIYQTPRYLVIGTGKKITLECSQTMGHDKMYWYQQDPGMELHLIHYSYGVNSTEKGDLSSESTVSRIRTEHFPLTLESARPSHTSQYLCASQDRVSDTQYFGPGTRLTVL.